This is a list of T cell receptor beta chains from one sample in a study of shared clonotypes between healthy human individuals. The protocol was immunoSEQ multiplex PCR, while the TCRdb copy is restricted to in-frame clones and leaves out a portion. The profile shows a few million clones, 93% of them singletons. Sequencing was done on a sample of naive CD8+ T cells from PBMCs. Receptor source: a man aged 18 to 35 in good health. Some clones in this sample may be carry-over from other donors' samples. Each CDR3 is given without its conserved first and last residue.

J | V | length | CDR3
TRBJ2-5 | TRBV10-3 | 14 | AISEFETDHQETQY
TRBJ1-1 | TRBV18 | 12 | ALNGRDLNTEAF
TRBJ1-1 | TRBV9 | 19 | ASSAYTGRGRRNEQDTEAF
TRBJ2-7 | TRBV21-1 | 13 | ASSNLGTLSYEQY
TRBJ1-2 | TRBV7-8 | 13 | ASSPDRTLNYGYT
TRBJ2-7 | TRBV5-1 | 12 | ASSLLFEGGEQY
TRBJ1-5 | TRBV28 | 13 | ASSFRQGWVQPQH
TRBJ2-3 | TRBV6-5 | 13 | ASSPRVGLTDTQY
TRBJ1-2 | TRBV28 | 12 | ASSPLAGGDGYT
TRBJ2-5 | TRBV6-1 | 10 | ASTSKGKTQY
TRBJ2-7 | TRBV14 | 11 | ASSQGLAGPPN
TRBJ2-2 | TRBV4-2 | 16 | ASSQYSPGRIFAGELF
TRBJ2-7 | TRBV7-9 | 12 | ASSPGRPPYEQY
TRBJ2-4 | TRBV19 | 14 | ASTETSGKAKNIQY
TRBJ2-7 | TRBV19 | 13 | AFQPLGRNSYEQY
TRBJ2-3 | TRBV11-1 | 15 | ASSLAQRETSTDTQY
TRBJ1-1 | TRBV28 | 10 | ASSFLGLEAF
TRBJ2-1 | TRBV5-1 | 17 | ASSLGQIGLAGASLQQF
TRBJ2-5 | TRBV27 | 13 | ASSLLGGGGETQY
TRBJ1-5 | TRBV7-9 | 14 | ASSLSSGRSPQPQH
TRBJ2-7 | TRBV27 | 10 | ASTPSTYEQY
TRBJ2-1 | TRBV11-2 | 10 | ASRSSADEQF
TRBJ1-2 | TRBV6-1 | 12 | ASSDRTAFYGYT
TRBJ2-7 | TRBV11-2 | 13 | ASSLGQRLYYEQY
TRBJ2-7 | TRBV5-4 | 14 | ASTRKSGRDNYEQY
TRBJ2-7 | TRBV27 | 9 | ASRTGGGLY
TRBJ2-3 | TRBV4-1 | 15 | ASSQALEGPLSDTQY
TRBJ2-5 | TRBV5-1 | 12 | ASSPGTDGETQY
TRBJ2-7 | TRBV13 | 10 | ASSFGAHEQY
TRBJ1-1 | TRBV6-6 | 13 | ASSYKPRDNTEAF
TRBJ2-7 | TRBV28 | 10 | ASSSDSYEQY
TRBJ2-7 | TRBV27 | 13 | ASSLIRDGEPEQY
TRBJ1-5 | TRBV19 | 13 | ASTPMTGVNQPQH
TRBJ1-1 | TRBV30 | 12 | AWRIRAMGTEAF
TRBJ1-2 | TRBV28 | 12 | ASSFRTAYYGYT
TRBJ2-1 | TRBV27 | 14 | ASSPQGARHYNEQF
TRBJ1-2 | TRBV6-1 | 12 | ASSEVAEGYGYT
TRBJ2-5 | TRBV29-1 | 12 | SVWGIAGQETQY
TRBJ2-2 | TRBV15 | 16 | ATSGRDRGRQNTGELF
TRBJ1-4 | TRBV6-1 | 13 | ASSETGANNEKLF
TRBJ2-1 | TRBV9 | 11 | ASSVGSYNEQF
TRBJ2-7 | TRBV28 | 14 | ASSLSSGASSYEQY
TRBJ2-7 | TRBV9 | 14 | ASSVGISGANYEQY